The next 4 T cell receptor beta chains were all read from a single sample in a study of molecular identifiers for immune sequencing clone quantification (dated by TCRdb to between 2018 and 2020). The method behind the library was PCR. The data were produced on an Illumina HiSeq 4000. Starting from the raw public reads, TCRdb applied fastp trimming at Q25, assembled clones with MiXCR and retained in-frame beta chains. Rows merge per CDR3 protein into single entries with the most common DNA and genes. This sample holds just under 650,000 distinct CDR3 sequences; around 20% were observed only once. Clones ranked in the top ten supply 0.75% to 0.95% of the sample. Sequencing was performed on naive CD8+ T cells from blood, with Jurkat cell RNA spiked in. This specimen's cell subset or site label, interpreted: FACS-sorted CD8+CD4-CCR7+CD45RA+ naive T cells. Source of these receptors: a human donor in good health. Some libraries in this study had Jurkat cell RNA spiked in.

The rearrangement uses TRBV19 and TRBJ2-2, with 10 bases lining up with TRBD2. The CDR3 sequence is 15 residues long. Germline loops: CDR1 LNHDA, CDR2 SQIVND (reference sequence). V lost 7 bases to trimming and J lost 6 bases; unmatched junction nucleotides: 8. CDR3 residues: CASKNSGRSPGELFF. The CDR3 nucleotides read TGTGCCAGTAAAAATAGCGGGAGGTCACCCGGGGAGCTGTTTTTT.

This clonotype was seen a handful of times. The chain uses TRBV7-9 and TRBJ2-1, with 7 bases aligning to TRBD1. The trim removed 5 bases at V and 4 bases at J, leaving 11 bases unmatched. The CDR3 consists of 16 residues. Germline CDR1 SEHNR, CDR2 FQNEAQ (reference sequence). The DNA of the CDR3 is TGTGCCAGCAGCGACTCCGGGACAGACCCTTACAATGAGCAGTTCTTC. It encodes CASSDSGTDPYNEQFF.

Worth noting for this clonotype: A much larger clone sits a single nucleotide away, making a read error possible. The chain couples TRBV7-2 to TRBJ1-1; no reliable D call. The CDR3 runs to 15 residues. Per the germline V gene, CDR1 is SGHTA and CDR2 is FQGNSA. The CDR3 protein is CAISFPEGLNTEAFF. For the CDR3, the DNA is TGTGCCATCAGCTTCCCAGAGGGCTTGAACACTGAAGCTTTCTTT.

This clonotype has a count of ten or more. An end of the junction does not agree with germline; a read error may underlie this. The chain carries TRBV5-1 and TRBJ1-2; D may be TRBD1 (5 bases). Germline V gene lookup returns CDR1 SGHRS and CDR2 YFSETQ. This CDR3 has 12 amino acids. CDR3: CASSYDSYGYTF. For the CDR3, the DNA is TGTGCCAGCAGCTATGACAGCTATGGCTACACCTTC.